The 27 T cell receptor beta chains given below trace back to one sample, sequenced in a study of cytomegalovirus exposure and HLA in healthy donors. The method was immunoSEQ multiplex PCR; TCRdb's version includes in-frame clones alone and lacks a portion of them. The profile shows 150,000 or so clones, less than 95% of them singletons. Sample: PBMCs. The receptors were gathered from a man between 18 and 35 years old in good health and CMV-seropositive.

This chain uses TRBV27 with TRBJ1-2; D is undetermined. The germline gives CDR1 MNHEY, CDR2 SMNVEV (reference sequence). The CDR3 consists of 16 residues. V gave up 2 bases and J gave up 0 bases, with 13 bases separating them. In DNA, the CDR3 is TGTGCCAGCAGTTTAGCCGGGAAAACAGCTAACTATGGCTACACCTTC. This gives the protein CASSLAGKTANYGYTF.

The CDR3, as DNA: TGCGCCAGCAGCAAAAGCTCGGGGACCTACGAGCAGTACTTC. This gives the protein CASSKSSGTYEQYF. The V call is TRBV5-1, the J call TRBJ2-7; maybe TRBD2 (5 bases). V lost 4 bases and J 2 bases, leaving 13 bases between the germline ends. The CDR3 sequence is 14 residues long. Germline assignment: CDR1 SGHRS and CDR2 YFSETQ.

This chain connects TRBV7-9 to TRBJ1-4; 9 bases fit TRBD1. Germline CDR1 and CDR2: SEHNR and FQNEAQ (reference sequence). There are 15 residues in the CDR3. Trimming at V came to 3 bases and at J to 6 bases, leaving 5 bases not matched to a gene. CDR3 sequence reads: CASSLTGQGDEKLFF. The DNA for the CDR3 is TGTGCCAGCAGCTTGACGGGACAGGGTGATGAAAAACTGTTTTTT.

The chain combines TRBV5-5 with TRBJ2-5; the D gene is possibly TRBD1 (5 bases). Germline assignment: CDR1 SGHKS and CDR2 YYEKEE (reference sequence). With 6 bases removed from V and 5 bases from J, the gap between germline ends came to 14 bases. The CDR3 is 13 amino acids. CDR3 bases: TGTGCCAGCATCGGGCCTGACAGCGAGACCCAGTACTTC. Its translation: CASIGPDSETQYF.

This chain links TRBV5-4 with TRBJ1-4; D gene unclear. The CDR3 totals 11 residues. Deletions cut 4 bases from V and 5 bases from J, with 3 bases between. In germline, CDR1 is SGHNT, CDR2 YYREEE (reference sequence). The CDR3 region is CASSANEKLFF. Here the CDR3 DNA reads TGTGCCAGCAGCGCGAATGAAAAACTGTTTTTT.

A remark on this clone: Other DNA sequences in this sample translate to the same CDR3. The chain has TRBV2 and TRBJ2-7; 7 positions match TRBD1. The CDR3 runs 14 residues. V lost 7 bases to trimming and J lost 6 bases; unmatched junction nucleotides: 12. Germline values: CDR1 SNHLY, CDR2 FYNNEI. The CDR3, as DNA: TGTGCCAGCATGGAAGACAGGGATGCGAGCGAGCAGTACTTC. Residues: CASMEDRDASEQYF. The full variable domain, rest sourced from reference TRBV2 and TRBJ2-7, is EPEVTQTPSHQVTQMGQEVILRCVPISNHLYFYWYRQILGQKVEFLVSFYNNEISEKSEIFDDQFSVERPDGSNFTLKIRSTKLEDSAMYFCASMEDRDASEQYFGPGTRLTVT.

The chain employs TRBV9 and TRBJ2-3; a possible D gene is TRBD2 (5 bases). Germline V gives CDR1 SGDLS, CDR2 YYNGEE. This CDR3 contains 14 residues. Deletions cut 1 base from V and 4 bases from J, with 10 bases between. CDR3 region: CASSVNSGADTQYF. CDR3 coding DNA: TGTGCCAGCAGCGTAAATTCCGGGGCAGATACGCAGTATTTT. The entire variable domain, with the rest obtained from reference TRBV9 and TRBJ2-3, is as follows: DSGVTQTPKHLITATGQRVTLRCSPRSGDLSVYWYQQSLDQGLQFLIQYYNGEERAKGNILERFSAQQFPDLHSELNLSSLELGDSALYFCASSVNSGADTQYFGPGTRLTVL.

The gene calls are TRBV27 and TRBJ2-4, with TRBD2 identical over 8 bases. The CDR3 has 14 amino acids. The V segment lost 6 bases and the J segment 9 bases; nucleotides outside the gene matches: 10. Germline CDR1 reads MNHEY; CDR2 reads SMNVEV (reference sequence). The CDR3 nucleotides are TGTGCCAGCAGCCCGGGACTAGAGAGTTCCATTCAGTACTTC. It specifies CASSPGLESSIQYF.

In DNA, the CDR3 is TGTGCCAGCAGTTCCCAGTTCCAAGAGACCCAGTACTTC. Translation: CASSSQFQETQYF. This chain links TRBV28 with TRBJ2-5, with D unclear. Trimming took off 4 bases at V and 1 base at J, with 7 bases between the two ends. This CDR3 comprises 13 residues. The germline V gene has CDR1 MDHEN and CDR2 SYDVKM.

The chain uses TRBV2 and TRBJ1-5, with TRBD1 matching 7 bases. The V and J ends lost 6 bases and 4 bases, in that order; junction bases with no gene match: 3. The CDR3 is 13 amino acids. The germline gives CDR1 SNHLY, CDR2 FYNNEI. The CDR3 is CASSGQVNQPQHF. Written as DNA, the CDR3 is TGTGCCAGCAGCGGACAGGTTAATCAGCCCCAGCATTTT.

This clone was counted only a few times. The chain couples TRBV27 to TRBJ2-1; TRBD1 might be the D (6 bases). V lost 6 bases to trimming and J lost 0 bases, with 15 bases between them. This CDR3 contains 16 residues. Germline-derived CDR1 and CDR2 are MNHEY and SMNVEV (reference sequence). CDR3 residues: CASSRGTSRSYNEQFF. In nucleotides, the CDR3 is TGTGCCAGCAGCCGAGGGACATCCCGCTCCTACAATGAGCAGTTCTTC.

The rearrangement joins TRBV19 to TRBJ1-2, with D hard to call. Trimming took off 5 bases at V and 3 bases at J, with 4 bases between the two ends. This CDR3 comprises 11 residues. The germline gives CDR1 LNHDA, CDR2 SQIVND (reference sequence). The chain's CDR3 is CASSRYYGYTF. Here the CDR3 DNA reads TGTGCCAGTAGTCGGTACTATGGCTACACCTTC. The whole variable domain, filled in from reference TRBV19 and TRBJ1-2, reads DGGITQSPKYLFRKEGQNVTLSCEQNLNHDAMYWYRQDPGQGLRLIYYSQIVNDFQKGDIAEGYSVSREKKESFPLTVTSAQKNPTAFYLCASSRYYGYTFGSGTRLTVV.

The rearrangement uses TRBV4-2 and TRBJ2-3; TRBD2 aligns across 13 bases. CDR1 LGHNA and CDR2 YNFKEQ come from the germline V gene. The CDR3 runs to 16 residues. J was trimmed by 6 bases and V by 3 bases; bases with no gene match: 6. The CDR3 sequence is CASSQTTSGRRDTQYF. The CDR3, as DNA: TGTGCCAGCAGCCAGACGACTAGCGGGAGGAGGGATACGCAGTATTTT.

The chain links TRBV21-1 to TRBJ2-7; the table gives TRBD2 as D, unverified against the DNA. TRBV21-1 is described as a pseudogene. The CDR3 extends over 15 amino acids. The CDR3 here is CASSILREYYDEQYF. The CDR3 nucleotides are TGTGCCAGCAGCATTTTGCGGGAGTATTATGACGAGCAGTACTTC.

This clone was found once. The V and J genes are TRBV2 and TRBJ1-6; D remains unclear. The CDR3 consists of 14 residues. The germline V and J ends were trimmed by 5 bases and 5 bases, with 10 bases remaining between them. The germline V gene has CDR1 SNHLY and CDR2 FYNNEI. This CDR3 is CASSPPLHNSPLHF. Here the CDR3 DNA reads TGTGCCAGCAGTCCCCCCCTCCATAATTCACCCCTCCACTTT.

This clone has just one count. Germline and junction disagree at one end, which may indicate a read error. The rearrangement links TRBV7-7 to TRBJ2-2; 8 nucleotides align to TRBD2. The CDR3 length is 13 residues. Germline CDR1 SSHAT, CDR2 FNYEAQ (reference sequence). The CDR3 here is CASKREKAGELFF. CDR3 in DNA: TGTGCTAGCAAGCGGGAGAAGGCCGGGGAGCTGTTTTTT. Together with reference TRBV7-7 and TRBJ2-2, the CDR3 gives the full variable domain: GAGVSQSPRYKVTKRGQDVTLRCDPISSHATLYWYQQALGQGPEFLTYFNYEAQPDKSGLPSDRFSAERPEGSISTLTIQRTEQRDSAMYRCASKREKAGELFFGEGSRLTVL.

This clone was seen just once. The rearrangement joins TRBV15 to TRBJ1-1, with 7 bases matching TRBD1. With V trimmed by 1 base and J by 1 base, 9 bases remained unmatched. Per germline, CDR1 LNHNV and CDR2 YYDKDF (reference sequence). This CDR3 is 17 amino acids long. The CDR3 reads CATSRGQGGGTNTEAFF. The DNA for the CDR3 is TGTGCCACCAGCAGAGGACAGGGTGGCGGGACGAACACTGAAGCTTTCTTT.

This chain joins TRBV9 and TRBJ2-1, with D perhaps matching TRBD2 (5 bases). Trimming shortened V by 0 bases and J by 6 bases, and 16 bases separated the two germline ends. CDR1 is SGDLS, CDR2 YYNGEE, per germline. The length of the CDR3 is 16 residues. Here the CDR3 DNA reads TGTGCCAGCAGCGTAGTATCGGACTCCCATACCAATGAGCAGTTCTTC. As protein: CASSVVSDSHTNEQFF. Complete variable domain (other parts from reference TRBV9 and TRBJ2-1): DSGVTQTPKHLITATGQRVTLRCSPRSGDLSVYWYQQSLDQGLQFLIQYYNGEERAKGNILERFSAQQFPDLHSELNLSSLELGDSALYFCASSVVSDSHTNEQFFGPGTRLTVL.

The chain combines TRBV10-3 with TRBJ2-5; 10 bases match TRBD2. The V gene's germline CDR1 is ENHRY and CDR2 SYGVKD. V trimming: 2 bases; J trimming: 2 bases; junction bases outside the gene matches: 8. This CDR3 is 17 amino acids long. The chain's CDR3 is CAISEGLAGVVQETQYF. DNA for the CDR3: TGTGCCATCAGTGAGGGGCTAGCGGGAGTGGTACAAGAGACCCAGTACTTC.

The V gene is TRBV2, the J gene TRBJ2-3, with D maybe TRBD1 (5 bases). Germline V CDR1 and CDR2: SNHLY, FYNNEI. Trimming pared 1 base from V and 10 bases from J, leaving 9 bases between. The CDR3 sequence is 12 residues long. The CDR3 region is CASSEGLTAQYF. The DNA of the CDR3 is TGTGCCAGCAGTGAAGGACTGACAGCGCAGTATTTT.

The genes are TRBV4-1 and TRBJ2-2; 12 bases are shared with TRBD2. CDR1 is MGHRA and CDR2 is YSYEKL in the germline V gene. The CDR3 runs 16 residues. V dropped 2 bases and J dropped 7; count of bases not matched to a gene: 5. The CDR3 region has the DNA TGCGCCAGCAGCCAACCCACTAGCGGGAGGAACGGGGAGCTGTTTTTT. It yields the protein CASSQPTSGRNGELFF.

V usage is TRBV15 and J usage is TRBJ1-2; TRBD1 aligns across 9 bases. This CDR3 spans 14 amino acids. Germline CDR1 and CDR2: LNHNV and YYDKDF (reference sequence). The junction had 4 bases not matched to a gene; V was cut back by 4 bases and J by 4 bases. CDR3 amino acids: CATSMDRGGYGYTF. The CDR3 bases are TGTGCCACCAGCATGGACAGGGGAGGCTATGGCTACACCTTC.

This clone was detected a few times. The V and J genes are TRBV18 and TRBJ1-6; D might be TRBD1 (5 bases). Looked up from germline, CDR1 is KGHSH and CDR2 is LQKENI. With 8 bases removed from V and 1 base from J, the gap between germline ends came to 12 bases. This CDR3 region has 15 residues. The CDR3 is CASRREGSYNSPLHF. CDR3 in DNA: TGTGCCAGCCGCAGGGAGGGGTCCTATAATTCACCCCTCCACTTT.

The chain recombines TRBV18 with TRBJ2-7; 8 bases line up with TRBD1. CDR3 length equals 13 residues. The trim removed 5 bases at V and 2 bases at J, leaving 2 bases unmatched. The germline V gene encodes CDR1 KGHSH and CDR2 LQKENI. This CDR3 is CASSSQGAYEQYF. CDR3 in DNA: TGTGCCAGCTCATCACAGGGGGCCTACGAGCAGTACTTC.

The CDR3 protein is CASSLEGSTEAFF. The CDR3 DNA reads as TGCGCCAGCAGCTTGGAGGGGTCCACTGAAGCTTTCTTT. V is TRBV5-1 and J is TRBJ1-1, with D possibly TRBD1 on 5 matching bases. CDR3 size: 13 residues. Germline loops: CDR1 SGHRS, CDR2 YFSETQ. V was shortened by 0 bases and J by 4 bases, with 7 bases between the two germline ends.

CDR3 residues: CSVPGQGNEKLFF. CDR3 nucleotide sequence: TGCAGCGTTCCGGGACAGGGGAATGAAAAACTGTTTTTT. The chain recombines TRBV29-1 with TRBJ1-4, with TRBD1 matching over 10 bases. The germline V gene has CDR1 SQVTM and CDR2 ANQGSEA. The trim removed 5 bases at V and 5 bases at J, leaving 2 bases unmatched. This CDR3 has 13 residues.

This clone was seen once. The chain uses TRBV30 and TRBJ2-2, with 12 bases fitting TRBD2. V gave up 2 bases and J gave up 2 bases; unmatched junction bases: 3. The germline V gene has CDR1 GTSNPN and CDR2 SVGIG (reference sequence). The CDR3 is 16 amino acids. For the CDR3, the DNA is TGTGCCTGGAGTCTCGGACTAGCGGGAAACACCGGGGAGCTGTTTTTT. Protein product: CAWSLGLAGNTGELFF.